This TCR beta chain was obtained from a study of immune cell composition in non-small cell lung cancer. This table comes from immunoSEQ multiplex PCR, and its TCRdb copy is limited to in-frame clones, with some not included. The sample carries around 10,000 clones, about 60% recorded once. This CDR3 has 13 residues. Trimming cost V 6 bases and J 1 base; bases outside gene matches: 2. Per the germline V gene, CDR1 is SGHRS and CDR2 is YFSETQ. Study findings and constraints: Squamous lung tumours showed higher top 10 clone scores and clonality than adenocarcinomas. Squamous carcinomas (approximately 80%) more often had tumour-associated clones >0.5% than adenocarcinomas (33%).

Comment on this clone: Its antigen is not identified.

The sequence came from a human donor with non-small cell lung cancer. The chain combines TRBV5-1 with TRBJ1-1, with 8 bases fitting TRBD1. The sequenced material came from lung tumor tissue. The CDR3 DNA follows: TGCGCCAGCACGACAGGGGAGAACACTGAAGCTTTCTTT. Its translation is CASTTGENTEAFF.